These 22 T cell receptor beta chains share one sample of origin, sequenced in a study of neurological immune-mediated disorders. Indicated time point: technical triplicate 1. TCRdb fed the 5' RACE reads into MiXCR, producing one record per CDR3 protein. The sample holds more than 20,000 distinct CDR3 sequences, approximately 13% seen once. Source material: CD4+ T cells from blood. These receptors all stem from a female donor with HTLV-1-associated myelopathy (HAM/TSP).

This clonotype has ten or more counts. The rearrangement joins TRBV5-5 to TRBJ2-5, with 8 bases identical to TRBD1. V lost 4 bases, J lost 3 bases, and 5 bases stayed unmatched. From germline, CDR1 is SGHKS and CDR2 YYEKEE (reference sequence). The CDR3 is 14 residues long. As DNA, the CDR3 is TGTGCCAGCAGCGGACAGGGTGGTGAAGAGACCCAGTACTTC. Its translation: CASSGQGGEETQYF.

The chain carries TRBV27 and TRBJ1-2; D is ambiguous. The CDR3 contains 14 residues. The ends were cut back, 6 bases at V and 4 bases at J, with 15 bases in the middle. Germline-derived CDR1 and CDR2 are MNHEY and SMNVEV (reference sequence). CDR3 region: CASRRTTDGYGYTF. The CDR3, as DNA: TGTGCCAGCAGACGGACGACTGATGGCTATGGCTACACCTTC.

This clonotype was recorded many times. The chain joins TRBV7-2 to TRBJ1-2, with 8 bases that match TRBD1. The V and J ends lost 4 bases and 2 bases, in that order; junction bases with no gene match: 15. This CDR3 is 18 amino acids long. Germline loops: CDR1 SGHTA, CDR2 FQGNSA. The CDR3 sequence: CASSSGSGTGRRNYGYTF. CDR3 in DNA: TGTGCCAGCAGCTCTGGTTCCGGGACAGGACGAAGAAACTATGGCTACACCTTC.

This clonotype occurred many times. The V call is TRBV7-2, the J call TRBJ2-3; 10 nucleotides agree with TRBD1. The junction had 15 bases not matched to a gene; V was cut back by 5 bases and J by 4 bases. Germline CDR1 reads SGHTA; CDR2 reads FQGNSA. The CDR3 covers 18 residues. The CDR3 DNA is TGTGCCAGCAGCCCAGACCGACGACAGGGGGCGTGGGCAGATACGCAGTATTTT. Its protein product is CASSPDRRQGAWADTQYF.

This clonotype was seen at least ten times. CDR3 protein: CSARTAVGGNTIYF. For the CDR3, the DNA is TGCAGTGCAAGGACAGCAGTCGGTGGAAACACCATATATTTT. The V call is TRBV20-1, the J call TRBJ1-3; possible D gene TRBD1, 6 bases. The V end lost 6 bases, the J end lost 3 bases, and 15 bases lay between the germline ends. Germline V lookup: CDR1 DFQATT, CDR2 SNEGSKA (reference sequence). The CDR3 spans 14 residues.

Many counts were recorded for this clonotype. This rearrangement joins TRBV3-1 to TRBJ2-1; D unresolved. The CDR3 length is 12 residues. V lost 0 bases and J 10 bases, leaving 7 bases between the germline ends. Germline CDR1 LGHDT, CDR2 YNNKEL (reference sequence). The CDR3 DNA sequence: TGTGCCAGCAGCCAAGATTCGAGGGAGCAGTTCTTC. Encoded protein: CASSQDSREQFF.

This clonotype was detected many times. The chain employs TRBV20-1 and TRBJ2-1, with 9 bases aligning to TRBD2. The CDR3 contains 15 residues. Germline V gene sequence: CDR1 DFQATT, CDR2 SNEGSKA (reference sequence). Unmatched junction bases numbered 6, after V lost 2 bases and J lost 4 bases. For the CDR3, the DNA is TGCAGTGCTAGACACCCTGCGGGAGGGTACAATGAGCAGTTCTTC. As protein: CSARHPAGGYNEQFF.

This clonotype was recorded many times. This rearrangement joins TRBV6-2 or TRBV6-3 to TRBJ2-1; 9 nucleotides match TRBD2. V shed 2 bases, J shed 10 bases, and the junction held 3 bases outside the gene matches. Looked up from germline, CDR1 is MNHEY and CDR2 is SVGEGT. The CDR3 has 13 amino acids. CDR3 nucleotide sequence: TGTGCCAGCAGTTACGCGGGGGGGCTCGAGCAGTTCTTC. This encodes CASSYAGGLEQFF.

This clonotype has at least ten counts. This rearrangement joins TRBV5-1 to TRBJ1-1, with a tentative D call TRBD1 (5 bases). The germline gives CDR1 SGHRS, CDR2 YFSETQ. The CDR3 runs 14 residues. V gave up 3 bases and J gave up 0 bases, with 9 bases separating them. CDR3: CASSSGLMNTEAFF. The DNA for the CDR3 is TGCGCCAGCAGCTCGGGACTAATGAACACTGAAGCTTTCTTT.

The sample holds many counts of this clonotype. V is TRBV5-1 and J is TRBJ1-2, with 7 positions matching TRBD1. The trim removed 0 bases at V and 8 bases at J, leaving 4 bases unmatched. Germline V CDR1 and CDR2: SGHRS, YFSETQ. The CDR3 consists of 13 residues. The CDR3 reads CASSLEGAEGYTF. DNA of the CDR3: TGCGCCAGCAGCTTGGAGGGGGCGGAGGGCTACACCTTC.

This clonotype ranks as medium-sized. CDR3 bases: TGCAGCGTTGAACATGGCGCCTACACCTTC. Encoded protein: CSVEHGAYTF. The rearrangement joins TRBV29-1 to TRBJ1-2; D gene uncertain. The V gene's germline CDR1 is SQVTM and CDR2 ANQGSEA. This CDR3 has 10 amino acids. Trimming cost V 2 bases and J 10 bases, with 8 bases left between them.

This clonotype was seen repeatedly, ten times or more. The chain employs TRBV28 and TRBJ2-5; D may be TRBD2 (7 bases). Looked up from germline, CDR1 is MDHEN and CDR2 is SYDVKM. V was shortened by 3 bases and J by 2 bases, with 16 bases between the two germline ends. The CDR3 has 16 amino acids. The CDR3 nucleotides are TGTGCCAGCAGTTTCAATCCGGGGAGGGGGCAAGAGACCCAGTACTTC. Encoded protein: CASSFNPGRGQETQYF.

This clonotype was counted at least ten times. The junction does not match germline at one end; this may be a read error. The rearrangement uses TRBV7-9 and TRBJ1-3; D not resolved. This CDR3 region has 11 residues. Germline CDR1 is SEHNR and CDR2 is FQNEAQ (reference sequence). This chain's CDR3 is CASSHGKTIYF. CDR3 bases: TGTGCCAGCAGCCATGGAAAAACCATATATTTT.

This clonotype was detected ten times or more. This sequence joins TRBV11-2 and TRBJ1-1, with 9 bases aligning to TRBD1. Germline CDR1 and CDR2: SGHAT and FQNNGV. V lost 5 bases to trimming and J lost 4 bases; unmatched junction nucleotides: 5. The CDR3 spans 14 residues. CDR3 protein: CASSPGTGSTEAFF. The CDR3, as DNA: TGTGCCAGCAGCCCCGGGACAGGGTCCACTGAAGCTTTCTTT.

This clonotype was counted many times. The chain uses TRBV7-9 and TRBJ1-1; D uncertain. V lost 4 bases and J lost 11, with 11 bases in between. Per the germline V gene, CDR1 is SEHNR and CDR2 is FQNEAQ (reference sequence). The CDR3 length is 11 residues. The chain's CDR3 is CASSYSPGAFF. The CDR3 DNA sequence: TGTGCCAGCAGCTACTCGCCGGGGGCTTTCTTT.

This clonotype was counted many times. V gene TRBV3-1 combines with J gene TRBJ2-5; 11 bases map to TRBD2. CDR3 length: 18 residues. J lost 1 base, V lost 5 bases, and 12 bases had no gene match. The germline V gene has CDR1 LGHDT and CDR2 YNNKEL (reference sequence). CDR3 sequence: CASSTYLAGGPVQETQYF. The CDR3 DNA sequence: TGTGCCAGCAGCACCTACTTAGCGGGGGGGCCTGTCCAAGAGACCCAGTACTTC.

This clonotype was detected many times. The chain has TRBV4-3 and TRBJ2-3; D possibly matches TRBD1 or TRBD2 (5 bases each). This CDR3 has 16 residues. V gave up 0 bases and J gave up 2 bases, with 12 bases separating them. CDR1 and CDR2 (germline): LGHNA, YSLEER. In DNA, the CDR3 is TGCGCCAGCAGCCAAGATCTGGGGGTGATCACAGATACGCAGTATTTT. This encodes CASSQDLGVITDTQYF.

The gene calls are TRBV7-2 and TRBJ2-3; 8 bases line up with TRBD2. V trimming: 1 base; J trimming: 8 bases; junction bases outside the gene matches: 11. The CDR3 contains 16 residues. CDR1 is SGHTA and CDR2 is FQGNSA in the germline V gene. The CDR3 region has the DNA TGTGCCAGCAGCTTAGGAGGGACTAGTGGTTTCAGTACGCAGTATTTT. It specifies CASSLGGTSGFSTQYF. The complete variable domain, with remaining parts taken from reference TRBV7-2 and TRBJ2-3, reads GAGVSQSPSNKVTEKGKDVELRCDPISGHTALYWYRQSLGQGLEFLIYFQGNSAPDKSGLPSDRFSAERTGGSVSTLTIQRTQQEDSAVYLCASSLGGTSGFSTQYFGPGTRLTVL.

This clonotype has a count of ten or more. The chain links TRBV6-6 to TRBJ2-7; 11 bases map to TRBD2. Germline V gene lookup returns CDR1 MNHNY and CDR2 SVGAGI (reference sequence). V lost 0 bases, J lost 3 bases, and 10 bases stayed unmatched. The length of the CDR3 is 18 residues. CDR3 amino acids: CASSYSSLAGGPVYEQYF. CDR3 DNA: TGTGCCAGCAGTTACTCGAGCTTAGCGGGAGGGCCAGTCTACGAGCAGTACTTC.

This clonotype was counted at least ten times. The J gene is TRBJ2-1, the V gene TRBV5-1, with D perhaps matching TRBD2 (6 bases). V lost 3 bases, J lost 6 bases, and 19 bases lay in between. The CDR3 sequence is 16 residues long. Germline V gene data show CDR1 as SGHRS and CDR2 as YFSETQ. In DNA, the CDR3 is TGCGCCAGCAGCTCGGGACTGGGGAAGCTAGGCAATGAGCAGTTCTTC. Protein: CASSSGLGKLGNEQFF.

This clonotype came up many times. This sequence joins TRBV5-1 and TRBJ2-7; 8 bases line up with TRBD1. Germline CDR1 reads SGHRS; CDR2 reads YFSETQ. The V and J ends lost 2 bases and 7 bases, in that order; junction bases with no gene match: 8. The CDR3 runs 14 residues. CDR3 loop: CASSFGGQGREQYF. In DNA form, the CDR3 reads TGCGCCAGCAGCTTTGGAGGACAGGGAAGGGAGCAGTACTTC.

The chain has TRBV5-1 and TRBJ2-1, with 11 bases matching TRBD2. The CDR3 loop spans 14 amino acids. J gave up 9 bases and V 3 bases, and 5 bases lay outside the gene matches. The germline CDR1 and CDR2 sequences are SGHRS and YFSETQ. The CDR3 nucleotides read TGCGCCAGCAGCTCAACTAGCGGGAGTGCTGAGCAGTTCTTC. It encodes CASSSTSGSAEQFF. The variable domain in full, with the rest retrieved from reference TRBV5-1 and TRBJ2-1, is KAGVTQTPRYLIKTRGQQVTLSCSPISGHRSVSWYQQTPGQGLQFLFEYFSETQRNKGNFPGRFSGRQFSNSRSEMNVSTLELGDSALYLCASSSTSGSAEQFFGPGTRLTVL.